This T cell receptor beta chain was identified in a study of cytomegalovirus exposure and HLA in healthy donors. Study information: Early released data had around 89 million unique TCRs, all coming from HLA-typed donors.

V lost 9 bases, J lost 0 bases, and 20 bases lay in between. Germline V CDR1 and CDR2: LNHDA, SQIVND (reference sequence). The CDR3 is made up of 16 amino acids. The PCR was carried out with 60 Vbeta primers and 13 Jbeta primers. The assay was immunoSEQ multiplex PCR, and TCRdb's table has in-frame clones only and misses some. The table lists about 35,000 clones, with around 3.5% in the top ten. Study-wide results and caveats: Diagnosis of cytomegalovirus status made by the classifier reportedly showed high specificity and sensitivity.

As for this clone: Its matching antigen is unknown. Other DNA sequences within the sample encode an identical CDR3.

Material: PBMCs. This receptor was taken from a man aged 35 to 55 in good health and CMV-seronegative. J is TRBJ1-1 and V is TRBV19; no definite D call. The CDR3 here is CASRPERVDLNTEAFF. The CDR3 bases are TGTGCCAGCAGACCTGAGAGGGTAGATCTGAACACTGAAGCTTTCTTT.